This entry features one T cell receptor (beta chain) sequence. The source of the sample is a study of blood T cells in healthy people across ages. The CDR3 has 14 residues. V trimming: 5 bases; J trimming: 3 bases; junction bases outside the gene matches: 3. The germline V gene has CDR1 MNHEY and CDR2 SVGAGI. Sample-barcoded 5' priming and a J-beta primer mix drove a second PCR of roughly 6 to 12 cycles. Using its own MiXCR run on the 5' RACE reads, TCRdb lists one record per CDR3 protein. Of approximately 780,000 distinct CDR3 sequences detected, about a quarter appear once; the ten largest clones hold around 2.9%. The sample was also linked to a second study, of T cells of mothers and their children.

Material: blood. The genes are TRBV6-5 and TRBJ2-3; the match to TRBD2 covers 9 bases. The receptor was isolated from a boy aged 10-17 years in good health. The CDR3 nucleotides are TGTGCCAGCAGTCGCCTAGCGGGGACAGATACGCAGTATTTT. It encodes CASSRLAGTDTQYF.